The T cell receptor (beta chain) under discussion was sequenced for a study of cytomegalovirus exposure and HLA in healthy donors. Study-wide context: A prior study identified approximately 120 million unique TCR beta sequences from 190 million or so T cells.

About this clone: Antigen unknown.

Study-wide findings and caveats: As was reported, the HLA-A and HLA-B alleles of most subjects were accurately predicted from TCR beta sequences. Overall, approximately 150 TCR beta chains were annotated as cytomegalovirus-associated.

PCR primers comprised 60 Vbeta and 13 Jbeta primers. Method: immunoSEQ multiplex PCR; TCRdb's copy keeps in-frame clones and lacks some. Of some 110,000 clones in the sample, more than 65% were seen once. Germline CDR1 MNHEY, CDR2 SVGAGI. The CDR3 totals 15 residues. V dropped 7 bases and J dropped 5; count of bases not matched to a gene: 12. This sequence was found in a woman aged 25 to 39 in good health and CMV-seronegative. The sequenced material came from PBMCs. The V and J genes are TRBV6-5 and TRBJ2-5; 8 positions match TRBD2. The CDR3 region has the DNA TGTGCCAGCACCCGTAGCGGGGCCGCACGGGAGACCCAGTACTTC. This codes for CASTRSGAARETQYF.